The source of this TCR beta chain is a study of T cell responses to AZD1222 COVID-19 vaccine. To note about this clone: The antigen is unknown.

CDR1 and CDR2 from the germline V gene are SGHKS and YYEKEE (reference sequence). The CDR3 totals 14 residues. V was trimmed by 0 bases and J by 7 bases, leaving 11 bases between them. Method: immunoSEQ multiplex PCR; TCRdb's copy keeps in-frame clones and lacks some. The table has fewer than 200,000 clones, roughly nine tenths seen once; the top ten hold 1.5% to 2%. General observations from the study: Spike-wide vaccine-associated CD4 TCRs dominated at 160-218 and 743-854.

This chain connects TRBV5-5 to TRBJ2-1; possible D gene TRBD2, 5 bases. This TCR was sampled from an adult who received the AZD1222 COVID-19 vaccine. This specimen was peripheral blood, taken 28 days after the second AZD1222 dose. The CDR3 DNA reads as TGTGCCAGCAGCTTGGAATGGCTAGCAAATGAGCAGTTCTTC. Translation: CASSLEWLANEQFF.